This T cell receptor (beta chain) derives from a study of CD8 T cells in ankylosing spondylitis. TCRdb re-called the 5' RACE reads through MiXCR, storing one row per CDR3 protein. Among 200,000 to 300,000 distinct CDR3 sequences listed, approximately 30% were seen once. In its sample, this clonotype was seen a few times. Sequenced: blood, either unsorted or a sorted T cell fraction (not recorded which). The TCR was taken from a male donor with ankylosing spondylitis or in good health (not recorded which).

The CDR3 bases are TGTGCCAGCAGTTTCGGTATCAGCTCCTACAATGAGCAGTTCTTC. It is translated as CASSFGISSYNEQFF. V is TRBV12-3 or TRBV12-4 and J is TRBJ2-1; D is uncertain. Deletions cut 3 bases from V and 0 bases from J, with 9 bases between. The CDR3 is 15 residues long.